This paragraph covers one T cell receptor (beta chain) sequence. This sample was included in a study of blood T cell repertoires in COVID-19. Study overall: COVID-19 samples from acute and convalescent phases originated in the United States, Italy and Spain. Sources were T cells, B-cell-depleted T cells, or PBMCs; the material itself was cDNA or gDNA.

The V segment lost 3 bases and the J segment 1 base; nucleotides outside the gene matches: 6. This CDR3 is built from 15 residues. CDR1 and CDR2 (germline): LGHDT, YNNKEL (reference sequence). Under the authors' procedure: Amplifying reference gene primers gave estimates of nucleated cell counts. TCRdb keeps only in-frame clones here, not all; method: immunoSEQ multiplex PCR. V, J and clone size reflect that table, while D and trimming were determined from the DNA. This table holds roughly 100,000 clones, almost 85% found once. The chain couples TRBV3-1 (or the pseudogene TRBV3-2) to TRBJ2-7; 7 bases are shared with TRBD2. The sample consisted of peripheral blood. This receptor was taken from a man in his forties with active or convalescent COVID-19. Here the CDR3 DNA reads TGTGCCAGCAGCCACCCCCCGGGGGGATCCTACGAGCAGTACTTC. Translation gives CASSHPPGGSYEQYF.